This TCR beta chain was recorded in a study of identical twins. Study findings and constraints: Whereas memory repertoires showed no such difference, abundant cord blood beta clonotypes carried fewer insertions. Less excess twin sharing appeared in beta out-of-frame sequences.

The CDR3 spans 15 residues. V gave up 6 bases and J gave up 4 bases, with 18 bases separating them. The authors used template switching to add a universal primer site and gave cDNA unique molecular identifiers. TCRdb re-called the 5' RACE reads through MiXCR, storing one row per CDR3 protein. This sample has approximately 590,000 distinct CDR3 sequences, with 7.5% to 10% found just once. This clonotype was detected many times. Its antigen is unidentified. This sample was shared with a second study, whose subject was yellow fever vaccine responses in identical twins.

The chain employs TRBV12-3 or TRBV12-4 and TRBJ2-5, with D maybe TRBD1 (6 bases). The TCR originated in a woman aged 18-29 years in good health. Source material: PBMCs. The CDR3 DNA sequence: TGTGCCAGCAGACTGGACAGTCAGCTCGCAGAGACCCAGTACTTC. This codes for CASRLDSQLAETQYF.